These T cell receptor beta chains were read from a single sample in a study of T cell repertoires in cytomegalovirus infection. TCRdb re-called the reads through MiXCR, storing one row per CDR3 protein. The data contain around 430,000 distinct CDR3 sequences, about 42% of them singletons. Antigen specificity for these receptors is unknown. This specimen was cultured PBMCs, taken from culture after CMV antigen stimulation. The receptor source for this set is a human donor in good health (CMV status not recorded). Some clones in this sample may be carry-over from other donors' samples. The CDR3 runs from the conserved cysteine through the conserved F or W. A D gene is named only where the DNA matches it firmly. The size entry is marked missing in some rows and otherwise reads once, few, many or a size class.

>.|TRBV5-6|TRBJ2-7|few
CASSRGTVHEQYF
TGTGCCAGCAGCCGGGGCACAGTTCACGAGCAGTACTTC
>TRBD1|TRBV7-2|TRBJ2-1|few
CASSLDRGDEQFF
TGTGCCAGCAGCCTAGACAGGGGGGACGAGCAGTTCTTC
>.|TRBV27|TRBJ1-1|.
CASSLSGGASTEAFF
TGTGCCAGCAGTTTATCAGGGGGGGCCAGCACTGAAGCTTTCTTT
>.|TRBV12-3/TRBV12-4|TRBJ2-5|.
CASSPLSVQETQYF
TGTGCCAGCAGCCCCCTGTCGGTGCAAGAGACCCAGTACTTC
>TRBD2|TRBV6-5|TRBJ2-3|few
CASSYGPNGGDTQYF
TGTGCCAGCAGTTACGGCCCCAACGGGGGGGATACGCAGTATTTT
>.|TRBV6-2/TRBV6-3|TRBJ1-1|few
CASSYPQRNTEAFF
TGTGCCAGCAGTTACCCGCAGCGGAACACTGAAGCTTTCTTT
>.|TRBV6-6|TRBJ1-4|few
CASSYHGNNEKLFF
TGTGCCAGCAGTTACCATGGGAATAATGAAAAACTGTTTTTT
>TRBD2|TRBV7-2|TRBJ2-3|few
CASSQPGLVQYF
TGTGCCAGCAGTCAGCCGGGACTAGTGCAGTATTTT
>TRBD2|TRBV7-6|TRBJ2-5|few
CASSLGAGARAETQYF
TGTGCCAGCAGCTTAGGGGCGGGAGCGAGGGCGGAGACCCAGTACTTC
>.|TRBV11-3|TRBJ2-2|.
CASSLDFGELFF
TGTGCCAGCAGCTTAGATTTCGGGGAGCTGTTTTTT
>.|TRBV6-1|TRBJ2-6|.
CASSTYRGANVLTF
TGTGCCAGCAGTACTTACAGAGGGGCCAACGTCCTGACTTTC
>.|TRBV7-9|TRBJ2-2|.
CASSPIDGPNTGELFF
TGTGCCAGCAGCCCGATAGACGGACCGAACACCGGGGAGCTGTTTTTT
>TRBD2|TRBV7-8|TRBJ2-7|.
CASSLATSGNFKYF
TGTGCCAGCAGCTTAGCTACTAGCGGGAACTTCAAGTACTTC
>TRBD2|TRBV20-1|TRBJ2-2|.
CSAAGTSGRRGAGELFF
TGCAGTGCCGCGGGGACTAGCGGGAGGAGGGGAGCCGGGGAGCTGTTTTTT
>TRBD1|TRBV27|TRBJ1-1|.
CASRQDRDPPEAFF
TGTGCCAGCAGACAAGACAGGGATCCCCCTGAAGCTTTCTTT
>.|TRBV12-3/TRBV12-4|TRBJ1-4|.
CASSPTLINNEKLFF
TGTGCCAGCAGCCCGACCCTTATAAATAATGAAAAACTGTTTTTT
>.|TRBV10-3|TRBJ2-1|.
CAISGNNEQFF
TGTGCCATCAGCGGCAACAATGAGCAGTTCTTC
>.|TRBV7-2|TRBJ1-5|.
CASSFSGGDQLQHF
TGTGCCAGCAGCTTTTCCGGGGGGGATCAGCTCCAGCATTTT
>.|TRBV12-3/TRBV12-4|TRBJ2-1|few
CASSLASPEQFF
TGTGCCAGCAGTTTAGCTTCGCCCGAGCAGTTCTTC
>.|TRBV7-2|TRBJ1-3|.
CASSQQGNTIYF
TGTGCCAGCAGCCAACAGGGAAACACCATATATTTT
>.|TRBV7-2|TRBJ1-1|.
CASSKNPGLSTEAFF
TGTGCCAGCAGCAAAAATCCGGGACTAAGTACTGAAGCTTTCTTT
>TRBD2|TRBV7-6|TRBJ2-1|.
CASSFWSGGRYEQFF
TGTGCCAGCAGCTTCTGGAGCGGGGGGCGGTATGAGCAGTTCTTC
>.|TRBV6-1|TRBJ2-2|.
CASSIWMGANTGELFF
TGTGCCAGCAGCATCTGGATGGGGGCGAACACCGGGGAGCTGTTTTTT
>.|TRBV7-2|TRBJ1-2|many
CASSFRWDYGYTF
TGTGCCAGCAGCTTTCGTTGGGACTATGGCTACACCTTC
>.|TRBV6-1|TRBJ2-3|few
CASKGLPYTDTQYF
TGTGCCAGCAAGGGACTTCCTTACACGGATACGCAGTATTTT
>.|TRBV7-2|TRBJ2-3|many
CASSSSGWGTDTQYF
TGTGCCAGCAGCTCCTCGGGTTGGGGCACAGATACGCAGTATTTT
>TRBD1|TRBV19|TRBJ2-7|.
CASSIGGGASYEQYF
TGTGCCAGTAGTATAGGAGGGGGCGCCTCCTACGAGCAGTACTTC
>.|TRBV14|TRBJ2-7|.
CASSQDGTPSSYEQYF
TGTGCCAGCAGCCAGGACGGGACACCAAGCTCCTACGAGCAGTACTTC
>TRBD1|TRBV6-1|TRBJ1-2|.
CASRDDRDYGYTF
TGTGCCAGCAGAGATGACAGGGACTATGGCTACACCTTC